The 10 T cell receptor beta chains below all came from one sample that was sequenced in a study of spatial heterogeneity in lung cancer (dated by TCRdb to between 2017 and 2020). What the authors observed across the whole study: The tumor nonsynonymous mutation count correlated with the number of expanded alpha and beta TCRs within the tumor.

Library preparation was by 5' RACE. The reads were generated on a NextSeq 500. TCRdb reanalyzed the raw reads on its own, using fastp at Q25 for trimming and MiXCR for clone calling, and kept in-frame beta chains. Rows with one shared CDR3 protein collapse into an entry with the most common genes and DNA. This sample comprises a few thousand distinct CDR3 sequences, just under 8% of them detected only once. The ten largest clones take up approximately 29% of the sample. For these TCRs, the target antigens are not known. The time point label for this specimen denotes: sample taken at primary tumor resection. The starting material was lung tumor tissue, obtained at surgery. These TCRs come from a female donor with early-stage non-small cell lung cancer.

This clonotype has a handful of counts. This chain joins TRBV9 and TRBJ1-2, with D possibly matching TRBD1 (6 bases). The germline gives CDR1 SGDLS, CDR2 YYNGEE. V was shortened by 4 bases and J by 6 bases, with 13 bases between the two germline ends. The length of the CDR3 is 13 residues. CDR3 coding DNA: TGTGCCAGCAGCCTAAGAGGGGGGGATGGCTACACCTTC. It specifies CASSLRGGDGYTF.

This clonotype is medium-sized (0.01 to 0.1%). The chain carries TRBV7-2 and TRBJ2-4; 7 positions match TRBD1. Germline V gives CDR1 SGHTA, CDR2 FQGNSA. The CDR3 is made up of 17 amino acids. V gave up 3 bases and J gave up 1 base; unmatched junction bases: 9. The CDR3 is CASSFPAGGRAKNIQYF. The CDR3 DNA reads TGTGCCAGCAGCTTCCCCGCAGGGGGAAGGGCCAAAAACATTCAGTACTTC.

This clonotype is labeled medium-sized. This chain joins TRBV5-1 and TRBJ2-5, with D perhaps assigned TRBD1 or TRBD2 (6 bases each). The V end lost 0 bases, the J end lost 2 bases, and 8 bases lay between the germline ends. This CDR3 is built from 14 residues. Germline CDR1 and CDR2: SGHRS and YFSETQ. The DNA for the CDR3 is TGCGCCAGCAGCTTGGCGGGGGCTCAAGAGACCCAGTACTTC. It codes for CASSLAGAQETQYF. The variable domain in full, with the rest retrieved from reference TRBV5-1 and TRBJ2-5, is KAGVTQTPRYLIKTRGQQVTLSCSPISGHRSVSWYQQTPGQGLQFLFEYFSETQRNKGNFPGRFSGRQFSNSRSEMNVSTLELGDSALYLCASSLAGAQETQYFGPGTRLLVL.

This clonotype was seen at least ten times. V and J are TRBV5-1 and TRBJ1-4; the match to TRBD1 covers 7 bases. Losses at the gene ends were 4 bases for V and 4 bases for J; bases not matched to a gene: 7. This CDR3 has 15 amino acids. Germline-derived CDR1 and CDR2 are SGHRS and YFSETQ. CDR3 nucleotide sequence: TGCGCCAGCAGCCCGCCGACAGGGAATAATGAAAAACTGTTTTTT. Translating it yields CASSPPTGNNEKLFF.

This clonotype was counted at least ten times. CDR3 protein: CSIQGDLNTEAFF. DNA for the CDR3: TGCAGCATTCAGGGGGATTTGAACACTGAAGCTTTCTTT. The V and J genes are TRBV29-1 and TRBJ1-1, with 7 bases identical to TRBD1. The CDR3 extends over 13 amino acids. V shed 8 bases, J shed 0 bases, and the junction held 6 bases outside the gene matches. In germline, CDR1 is SQVTM, CDR2 ANQGSEA. Looking up the rest from reference TRBV29-1 and TRBJ1-1 gives the full variable domain: SAVISQKPSRDICQRGTSLTIQCQVDSQVTMMFWYRQQPGQSLTLIATANQGSEATYESGFVIDKFPISRPNLTFSTLTVSNMSPEDSSIYLCSIQGDLNTEAFFGQGTRLTVV.

This clonotype showed up many times. The chain links TRBV3-1 to TRBJ1-4; D not certain. This CDR3 has 15 residues. Germline CDR1 LGHDT, CDR2 YNNKEL (reference sequence). Trimming removed 4 bases at V and 1 base at J, with 10 bases between. Here the CDR3 reads CASSPVGETNEKLFF. The CDR3 DNA follows: TGTGCCAGCAGCCCGGTGGGAGAAACTAATGAAAAACTGTTTTTT.

Sample share makes this clonotype medium-sized. The chain joins TRBV12-3 or TRBV12-4 to TRBJ2-5; weak D call: TRBD2 (6 bases). Trimming pared 2 bases from V and 7 bases from J, leaving 11 bases between. The length of the CDR3 is 13 residues. In DNA form, the CDR3 reads TGTGCCAGCAGTTTAAGACTAGAGGCGACCCAGTACTTC. This translates into CASSLRLEATQYF.

This clonotype was observed at least ten times. V is TRBV5-6 and J is TRBJ2-3; weak D call: TRBD1 (6 bases). This CDR3 is built from 15 residues. V lost 1 base and J lost 1, with 10 bases in between. The germline V gene has CDR1 SGHDT and CDR2 YYEEEE. The CDR3 DNA reads TGTGCCAGCAGCTTGTGGGGGCGCGGCACAGATACGCAGTATTTT. This gives the protein CASSLWGRGTDTQYF.

By proportion, this clonotype is medium-sized (0.01 to 0.1%). The rearrangement links TRBV6-1 to TRBJ1-4; 7 bases fit TRBD1. The germline V gene has CDR1 MNHNS and CDR2 SASEGT. With 3 bases clipped from V and 0 bases from J, the junction kept 4 bases outside the gene matches. This CDR3 is built from 16 residues. CDR3 sequence (DNA): TGTGCCAGCAGTGAGCGACAGGGATCAACTAATGAAAAACTGTTTTTT. It yields the protein CASSERQGSTNEKLFF.

This clonotype occurred many times. J is TRBJ2-1 and V is TRBV29-1; TRBD2 might be the D (5 bases). Trimming took 5 bases from V and 2 from J, leaving 13 bases between them. Germline V gene lookup returns CDR1 SQVTM and CDR2 ANQGSEA. The CDR3 consists of 14 residues. CDR3 protein: CSVSLLVPYNEQFF. For the CDR3, the DNA is TGCAGCGTTTCTTTACTAGTCCCCTACAATGAGCAGTTCTTC.